Each of the 19 T cell receptor beta chains below was sequenced from the same sample in a study of blood T cells in healthy people across ages. With a J-beta primer mix and a sample-barcoded 5' primer, a second PCR ran about 7 to 12 cycles. TCRdb analysed the 5' RACE reads with MiXCR anew, one entry per CDR3 protein. The sample lists hundreds of thousands of distinct CDR3 sequences; roughly a quarter were seen once. Material: blood. These TCRs come from a woman aged 70-85 years in good health.

Ten or more counts support this clonotype. V is TRBV18 and J is TRBJ2-5, with unresolved D. V lost 2 bases and J lost 1, with 5 bases in between. Germline V gene sequence: CDR1 KGHSH, CDR2 LQKENI. The CDR3 has 13 residues. This chain's CDR3 is CASSPNFQETQYF. CDR3 in DNA: TGTGCCAGCTCACCAAACTTCCAAGAGACCCAGTACTTC. The full variable domain, completed using reference TRBV18 and TRBJ2-5, is NAGVMQNPRHLVRRRGQEARLRCSPMKGHSHVYWYRQLPEEGLKFMVYLQKENIIDESGMPKERFSAEFPKEGPSILRIQQVVRGDSAAYFCASSPNFQETQYFGPGTRLLVL.

In this sample, this clonotype turned up a few times. The chain recombines TRBV5-1 with TRBJ2-1, with 8 bases matching TRBD2. The V segment lost 0 bases and the J segment 7 bases; nucleotides outside the gene matches: 6. Germline CDR1 reads SGHRS; CDR2 reads YFSETQ. The CDR3 is 15 amino acids. The CDR3 DNA is TGCGCCAGCAGCTTGGCCGGGGGGGCGAGTAATGAGCAGTTCTTC. It yields the protein CASSLAGGASNEQFF.

The CDR3 spells CASSPEQFSVGNQPQHF. For the CDR3, the DNA is TGCGCCAGCAGCCCGGAACAGTTTTCTGTAGGCAATCAGCCCCAGCATTTT. This chain connects TRBV5-1 to TRBJ1-5; D not resolved. Trimming stripped 4 bases from V and 2 bases from J, with 19 bases between. In germline, CDR1 is SGHRS, CDR2 YFSETQ. The CDR3 is 17 residues long.

The CDR3 region has the DNA TGTGCCAGCAGCCAAGAACGTAGCGGGGCCTCGGGTGAGCAGTTCTTC. Translating it yields CASSQERSGASGEQFF. The gene calls are TRBV4-2 and TRBJ2-1; the match to TRBD2 covers 8 bases. Germline values: CDR1 LGHNA, CDR2 YNFKEQ. Trimming removed 0 bases from V and 9 bases from J; junction bases left unmatched: 10. The CDR3 contains 16 residues.

V gene TRBV19 combines with J gene TRBJ1-5; 7 bases line up with TRBD1. Germline loops: CDR1 LNHDA, CDR2 SQIVND (reference sequence). The ends lost 4 bases at V and 2 bases at J; junction bases unmatched: 5. The CDR3 spans 15 residues. CDR3 region: CASSRGDRGNQPQHF. DNA of the CDR3: TGTGCCAGTAGTAGGGGCGACAGGGGCAATCAGCCCCAGCATTTT.

The V call is TRBV20-1, the J call TRBJ1-5; D is undetermined. The germline gives CDR1 DFQATT, CDR2 SNEGSKA (reference sequence). With 0 bases removed from V and 0 bases from J, the gap between germline ends came to 6 bases. CDR3 size: 14 residues. CDR3 coding DNA: TGCAGTGCTAGAGATTGGGCTAGCAATCAGCCCCAGCATTTT. The encoded protein is CSARDWASNQPQHF.

The chain uses TRBV27 and TRBJ2-5, with D tentatively TRBD1 (5 bases). V lost 5 bases and J 2 bases, leaving 9 bases between the germline ends. The CDR3 runs 13 residues. CDR1 and CDR2 (germline): MNHEY, SMNVEV (reference sequence). CDR3 loop: CASSDRKQETQYF. The CDR3 region has the DNA TGTGCCAGCAGTGACAGAAAACAAGAGACCCAGTACTTC.

V and J are TRBV28 and TRBJ2-5; 8 bases fit TRBD1. Judging by the DNA end, TRBJ2-1 fits better; the J call may be wrong. CDR1 and CDR2 from the germline V gene are MDHEN and SYDVKM. This CDR3 is 15 amino acids long. The CDR3 loop reads CASSLAGGSNNEQFF. The DNA for the CDR3 is TGTGCCAGCAGTTTAGCAGGGGGCAGCAACAATGAGCAGTTCTTC.

This chain uses TRBV3-1 with TRBJ2-5; D perhaps matches TRBD2 (6 bases). The J call may be wrong; the DNA end is better matched by TRBJ2-1. Germline values: CDR1 LGHDT, CDR2 YNNKEL (reference sequence). The length of the CDR3 is 16 residues. The CDR3, as DNA: TGTGCCAGCAGCCTCCAATCCGGGAGAAGTTTGAATGAGCAGTTCTTC. Amino acid sequence: CASSLQSGRSLNEQFF.

This clonotype was seen more than once but under ten times. V and J are TRBV6-1 and TRBJ2-5; D is uncertain. Deletions cut 2 bases from V and 4 bases from J, with 5 bases between. The CDR3 extends over 12 amino acids. CDR1 is MNHNS and CDR2 is SASEGT in the germline V gene. CDR3 region: CASSENPETQYF. Here the CDR3 DNA reads TGTGCCAGCAGTGAAAATCCAGAGACCCAGTACTTC.

This clonotype was observed a few times. The chain is built from TRBV28 and TRBJ2-5; possible D gene TRBD1, 6 bases. The length of the CDR3 is 15 residues. Trimming stripped 4 bases from V and 5 bases from J, with 17 bases between. Germline V CDR1 and CDR2: MDHEN, SYDVKM. CDR3 bases: TGTGCCAGCAGTTCGACAGGTGCGACCTGGGAGACCCAGTACTTC. Translation gives CASSSTGATWETQYF.

This clonotype came up many times. The chain carries TRBV29-1 and TRBJ2-3; 10 bases agree with TRBD2. V trimming: 1 base; J trimming: 2 bases; junction bases outside the gene matches: 3. The CDR3 runs 15 residues. Germline CDR1 reads SQVTM; CDR2 reads ANQGSEA. As DNA, the CDR3 is TGCAGCGTTGAAGGGACTAGCGGCGCCACAGATACGCAGTATTTT. This translates into CSVEGTSGATDTQYF.

Only a few counts were recorded for this clonotype. The rearrangement joins TRBV14 to TRBJ2-5; either TRBD1 or TRBD2 may fit D (5 bases each). Trimming pared 2 bases from V and 0 bases from J, leaving 7 bases between. The germline V gene has CDR1 SGHDN and CDR2 FVKESK. The length of the CDR3 is 14 residues. The CDR3 coding sequence is TGTGCCAGCAGCCAACCGGGACACCAAGAGACCCAGTACTTC. The encoded protein is CASSQPGHQETQYF.

This clonotype appeared many times. This chain uses TRBV15 with TRBJ1-6; unclear D gene. The CDR3 length is 15 residues. The V and J ends lost 3 bases and 7 bases respectively, with 13 bases between them. Germline V gives CDR1 LNHNV, CDR2 YYDKDF (reference sequence). As DNA, the CDR3 is TGTGCCACCAGCAGGGGCACAGCTCTGAATTCACCCCTCCACTTT. Amino acids: CATSRGTALNSPLHF.

This clonotype showed up many times. CDR3 sequence: CATASGSLTGELFF. For the CDR3, the DNA is TGTGCCACCGCTAGCGGGAGTTTAACCGGGGAGCTGTTTTTT. The V and J genes are TRBV27 and TRBJ2-2; 10 positions match TRBD2. The germline CDR1 and CDR2 sequences are MNHEY and SMNVEV (reference sequence). The CDR3 has 14 amino acids. Trimming cost V 10 bases and J 5 bases; bases outside gene matches: 7.

The gene calls are TRBV10-3 and TRBJ1-4, with TRBD1 matching over 9 bases. The CDR3 loop spans 13 amino acids. V trimming: 6 bases; J trimming: 10 bases; junction bases outside the gene matches: 6. From germline, CDR1 is ENHRY and CDR2 SYGVKD. CDR3 DNA sequence: TGTGCCATCAGGGGGACAGGGATGGGAAAACTGTTTTTT. It yields the protein CAIRGTGMGKLFF.

A remark on this clonotype: Mismatch with germline at one junction end may stem from a read error. The chain uses TRBV20-1 and TRBJ2-5, with 9 bases aligning to TRBD1. Germline V gene lookup returns CDR1 DFQATT and CDR2 SNEGSKA (reference sequence). This CDR3 is built from 14 residues. This CDR3 reads CSGTIMTGGPGKFF. For the CDR3, the DNA is TGCAGTGGGACGATTATGACAGGGGGTCCCGGAAAGTTCTTC.

This chain joins TRBV5-6 and TRBJ1-6; D uncertain. The V end lost 4 bases, the J end lost 10 bases, and 15 bases lay between the germline ends. Germline-derived CDR1 and CDR2 are SGHDT and YYEEEE. The CDR3 covers 14 residues. Here the CDR3 DNA reads TGTGCCAGCAGCGCATACAATGTGGGGTCACCCCTCCACTTT. The encoded protein is CASSAYNVGSPLHF.

The chain combines TRBV24-1 with TRBJ2-7; D is unresolved. Germline assignment: CDR1 KGHDR and CDR2 SFDVKD. The CDR3 has 16 amino acids. V lost 3 bases and J lost 0, with 14 bases in between. The CDR3 sequence is CATSDPSKTGSYEQYF. The CDR3 coding sequence is TGTGCCACCAGTGATCCGTCAAAGACTGGCTCCTACGAGCAGTACTTC.